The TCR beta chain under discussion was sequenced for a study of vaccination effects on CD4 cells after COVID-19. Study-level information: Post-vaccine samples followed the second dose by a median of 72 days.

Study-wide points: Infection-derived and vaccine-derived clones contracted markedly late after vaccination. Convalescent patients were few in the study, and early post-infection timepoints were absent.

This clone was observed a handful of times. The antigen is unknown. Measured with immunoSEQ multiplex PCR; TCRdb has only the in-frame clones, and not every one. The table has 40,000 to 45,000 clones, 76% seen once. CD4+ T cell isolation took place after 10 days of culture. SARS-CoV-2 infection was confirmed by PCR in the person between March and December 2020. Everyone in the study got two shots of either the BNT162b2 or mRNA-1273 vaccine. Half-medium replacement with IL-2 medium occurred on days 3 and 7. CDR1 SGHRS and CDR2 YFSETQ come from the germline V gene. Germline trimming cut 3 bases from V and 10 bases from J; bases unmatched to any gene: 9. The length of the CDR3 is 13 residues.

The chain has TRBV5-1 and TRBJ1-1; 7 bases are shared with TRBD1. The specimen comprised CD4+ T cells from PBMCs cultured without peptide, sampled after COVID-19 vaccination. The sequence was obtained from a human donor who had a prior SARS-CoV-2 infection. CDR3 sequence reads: CASSSTGEAGAFF. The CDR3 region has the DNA TGCGCCAGCAGCTCTACAGGGGAGGCGGGAGCTTTCTTT.